These 26 T cell receptor beta chains were sequenced from one sample in a study of OX40 agonist ivuxolimab in advanced cancers. Some clones are missing from TCRdb's copy, which holds only in-frame ones; the method was immunoSEQ multiplex PCR. The repertoire holds 65,000 to 80,000 clones, with 85% to 95% as singletons. Sequences were derived from CD4+ or CD8+ T cells sorted from blood, sampled in a trial of the OX40 agonist ivuxolimab. The source of these receptors is an adult with an advanced solid tumor such as melanoma, head and neck, liver or kidney cancer.

This clone is a singleton in its sample. The chain combines TRBV7-2 with TRBJ2-7; D remains ambiguous. The germline V gene has CDR1 SGHTA and CDR2 FQGNSA. Deletions cut 4 bases from V and 3 bases from J, with 16 bases between. The CDR3 is made up of 15 amino acids. The CDR3 reads CASSSSRLLSYEQYF. DNA of the CDR3: TGTGCCAGCAGCTCATCTCGCCTACTAAGCTACGAGCAGTACTTC.

The chain links TRBV10-3 to TRBJ1-1, with TRBD1 identical over 7 bases. The CDR3 is 13 amino acids. V shed 7 bases and J 7 bases; nucleotides not matched to a gene: 9. CDR1 and CDR2 (germline): ENHRY, SYGVKD. Here the CDR3 reads CAIKGEGALEAFF. CDR3 nucleotide sequence: TGTGCCATCAAGGGGGAGGGGGCGCTTGAAGCTTTCTTT.

This chain links TRBV30 with TRBJ1-6; a weak D match, TRBD1 (5 bases). V lost 4 bases and J 4 bases, leaving 17 bases between the germline ends. Per the germline V gene, CDR1 is GTSNPN and CDR2 is SVGIG (reference sequence). This CDR3 contains 16 residues. This CDR3 is CAWTWSGRPYNSPLHF. In DNA, the CDR3 is TGTGCCTGGACCTGGTCAGGGAGGCCTTATAATTCACCCCTCCACTTT.

The chain links TRBV5-1 to TRBJ2-1; D remains ambiguous. CDR3 size: 15 residues. The germline V and J ends were trimmed by 4 bases and 0 bases, with 11 bases remaining between them. Germline V gene data show CDR1 as SGHRS and CDR2 as YFSETQ. The DNA of the CDR3 is TGCGCCAGCAGCGCAGACGCGAGCTCCTACAATGAGCAGTTCTTC. Translation gives CASSADASSYNEQFF.

This chain uses TRBV4-1 with TRBJ2-7; D uncertain. Trimming shortened V by 0 bases and J by 4 bases, and 10 bases separated the two germline ends. This CDR3 comprises 14 residues. Germline loops: CDR1 MGHRA, CDR2 YSYEKL. Written as DNA, the CDR3 is TGCGCCAGCAGCCAAGACGCAGCTAATTACGAGCAGTACTTC. Protein: CASSQDAANYEQYF.

The J gene is TRBJ1-1, the V gene TRBV4-2; D remains unclear. This CDR3 comprises 12 residues. The germline CDR1 and CDR2 sequences are LGHNA and YNFKEQ. Trimming shortened V by 0 bases and J by 9 bases, and 8 bases separated the two germline ends. The CDR3 DNA reads as TGTGCCAGCAGCCAAGATTTAATCAAAGCTTTCTTT. It codes for CASSQDLIKAFF.

This chain connects TRBV6-6 to TRBJ2-7; a weak D match, TRBD2 (5 bases). The ends were cut back, 0 bases at V and 6 bases at J, with 12 bases in the middle. The CDR3 sequence is 14 residues long. Germline assignment: CDR1 MNHNY and CDR2 SVGAGI (reference sequence). The CDR3 region has the DNA TGTGCCAGCAGTTACTCGGACCCGAGGGTCGAGCAGTACTTC. Protein sequence: CASSYSDPRVEQYF.

The chain is built from TRBV5-1 and TRBJ1-2; no clear D gene. Germline CDR1 reads SGHRS; CDR2 reads YFSETQ. The CDR3 consists of 14 residues. The germline V and J ends were trimmed by 4 bases and 8 bases, with 18 bases remaining between them. This chain's CDR3 is CASSLNEAGLGYTF. DNA of the CDR3: TGCGCCAGCAGCCTGAATGAGGCCGGGCTAGGCTACACCTTC.

The V and J genes are TRBV10-2 and TRBJ1-3; 9 nucleotides match TRBD1. Germline loops: CDR1 WSHSY, CDR2 SAAADI. This CDR3 contains 14 residues. The V segment lost 4 bases and the J segment 2 bases; nucleotides outside the gene matches: 0. The CDR3 coding sequence is TGCGCCAGCAGTGGGACAGGGGCTGGAAACACCATATATTTT. Protein: CASSGTGAGNTIYF.

J is TRBJ2-7 and V is TRBV7-8; D gene unclear. This CDR3 has 13 amino acids. The germline CDR1 and CDR2 sequences are SGHVS and FQNEAQ. The V and J ends lost 2 bases and 2 bases respectively, with 7 bases between them. Here the CDR3 reads CASSLRQTYEQYF. The DNA for the CDR3 is TGTGCCAGCAGCTTAAGGCAGACCTACGAGCAGTACTTC. Full variable domain (outside the CDR3, taken from reference TRBV7-8 and TRBJ2-7): GAGVSQSPRYKVAKRGQDVALRCDPISGHVSLFWYQQALGQGPEFLTYFQNEAQLDKSGLPSDRFFAERPEGSVSTLKIQRTQQEDSAVYLCASSLRQTYEQYFGPGTRLTVT.

The chain uses TRBV7-6 and TRBJ1-4; weak D call: TRBD1 (6 bases). The germline V gene encodes CDR1 SGHVS and CDR2 FNYEAQ. V lost 1 base to trimming and J lost 0 bases, with 9 bases between them. The length of the CDR3 is 16 residues. This CDR3 is CASSLGWTATNEKLFF. The CDR3 bases are TGTGCCAGCAGCTTAGGCTGGACAGCAACTAATGAAAAACTGTTTTTT.

This chain uses TRBV10-3 with TRBJ2-3; D unclear. Trimming cost V 10 bases and J 0 bases, with 5 bases left between them. The CDR3 has 11 amino acids. The germline V gene has CDR1 ENHRY and CDR2 SYGVKD. As DNA, the CDR3 is TGTGCCACCGGAAGCACAGATACGCAGTATTTT. It yields the protein CATGSTDTQYF.

This chain connects TRBV5-4 to TRBJ2-5; maybe TRBD2 (5 bases). Trimming shortened V by 3 bases and J by 2 bases, and 14 bases separated the two germline ends. The CDR3 consists of 15 residues. CDR1 is SGHNT, CDR2 YYREEE, per germline (reference sequence). The CDR3 is CASSSPSAVQETQYF. In DNA form, the CDR3 reads TGTGCCAGCAGCTCCCCCTCAGCGGTACAAGAGACCCAGTACTTC.

The chain recombines TRBV27 with TRBJ1-2; TRBD1 agrees at 7 bases. The CDR3 covers 16 residues. The junction had 10 bases not matched to a gene; V was cut back by 2 bases and J by 4 bases. Germline assignment: CDR1 MNHEY and CDR2 SMNVEV (reference sequence). The CDR3 sequence: CASSLPKTGASYGYTF. In DNA, the CDR3 is TGTGCCAGCAGTTTACCGAAAACAGGGGCTAGCTATGGCTACACCTTC.

The chain combines TRBV6-1 with TRBJ1-2, with D unclear. Germline loops: CDR1 MNHNS, CDR2 SASEGT. Trimming left V 2 bases short and J 4 bases short, with 8 bases between. The CDR3 runs 13 residues. The CDR3 bases are TGTGCCAGCAGTGAACTAGGTGTCTATGGCTACACCTTC. This translates into CASSELGVYGYTF.

V is TRBV29-1 and J is TRBJ1-1; no definite D call. Trimming pared 4 bases from V and 4 bases from J, leaving 16 bases between. This CDR3 region has 14 residues. Germline CDR1 and CDR2: SQVTM and ANQGSEA. CDR3 DNA sequence: TGCAGCGTTGTTCTAGGTAGAGGGTTCACTGAAGCTTTCTTT. Protein product: CSVVLGRGFTEAFF.

The chain couples TRBV10-2 to TRBJ2-3; D is perhaps TRBD2 (7 bases). The CDR3 sequence is 16 residues long. V lost 3 bases and J 1 base, leaving 14 bases between the germline ends. Germline loops: CDR1 WSHSY, CDR2 SAAADI. Here the CDR3 DNA reads TGCGCCAGCAGTGAAGGGGGGGCCTTGGGCACAGATACGCAGTATTTT. Protein sequence: CASSEGGALGTDTQYF.

J is TRBJ1-3 and V is TRBV5-8; perhaps TRBD1 as D (5 bases). CDR3 length equals 20 residues. In germline, CDR1 is SGHTS, CDR2 YDEGEE. V lost 0 bases to trimming and J lost 4 bases, with 26 bases between them. CDR3 loop: CASSLVVRGQTASKGNTIYF. As DNA, the CDR3 is TGTGCCAGCAGCTTGGTTGTTCGAGGACAAACCGCCTCGAAAGGAAACACCATATATTTT.

This sequence joins TRBV15 and TRBJ1-3, with 8 bases that match TRBD1. Trimming cost V 4 bases and J 3 bases; bases outside gene matches: 11. CDR1 LNHNV and CDR2 YYDKDF come from the germline V gene (reference sequence). This CDR3 contains 17 residues. The CDR3 DNA follows: TGTGCCACCAGCACAGCCCGTAGGACAGGGTTTGGAAACACCATATATTTT. Translating it yields CATSTARRTGFGNTIYF.

This clone was seen just once. The chain has TRBV27 and TRBJ2-1; 11 bases fit TRBD2. V gave up 5 bases and J gave up 7 bases; unmatched junction bases: 7. The CDR3 totals 15 residues. Germline CDR1 and CDR2: MNHEY and SMNVEV (reference sequence). The CDR3 loop reads CASSVRLAGYNEQFF. The CDR3, as DNA: TGTGCCAGCAGTGTGAGACTAGCGGGATATAATGAGCAGTTCTTC.

This chain uses TRBV15 with TRBJ2-5, with TRBD2 identical over 11 bases. The J segment lost 1 base and the V segment lost 5 bases, leaving 12 bases of the junction unmatched. This CDR3 is 18 amino acids long. Germline V gene lookup returns CDR1 LNHNV and CDR2 YYDKDF (reference sequence). CDR3 nucleotide sequence: TGTGCCACCAGCTCCGACGGGGCTAGCGGGGGGCCCCAAGAGACCCAGTACTTC. It translates to CATSSDGASGGPQETQYF.

As regards this clone: Other DNA sequences within the sample encode an identical CDR3. The chain carries TRBV5-1 and TRBJ2-5; D may match TRBD1 or TRBD2 (5 bases each). This CDR3 has 13 residues. Trimming stripped 2 bases from V and 2 bases from J, with 7 bases between. CDR1 SGHRS and CDR2 YFSETQ come from the germline V gene. CDR3 sequence: CASSLEGQETQYF. CDR3 DNA sequence: TGCGCCAGCAGCTTAGAGGGGCAAGAGACCCAGTACTTC.

J is TRBJ2-1 and V is TRBV9, with D perhaps matching TRBD2 (5 bases). In germline, CDR1 is SGDLS, CDR2 YYNGEE. V was shortened by 0 bases and J by 6 bases, with 13 bases between the two germline ends. The CDR3 contains 15 residues. The CDR3 nucleotides read TGTGCCAGCAGCGTAGTGGACTCATCCCTCAATGAGCAGTTCTTC. Translation gives CASSVVDSSLNEQFF.

CDR3 amino acids: CSATTGFEQYF. CDR3 bases: TGCAGTGCTACGACAGGGTTCGAGCAGTACTTC. The genes are TRBV20-1 and TRBJ2-7, with 7 bases matching TRBD1. The CDR3 totals 11 residues. Trimming at V came to 4 bases and at J to 6 bases, leaving 3 bases not matched to a gene. From germline, CDR1 is DFQATT and CDR2 SNEGSKA (reference sequence).

The chain joins TRBV4-2 to TRBJ1-2; 9 bases align to TRBD1. V trimming: 3 bases; J trimming: 1 base; junction bases outside the gene matches: 3. The length of the CDR3 is 15 residues. Looked up from germline, CDR1 is LGHNA and CDR2 is YNFKEQ. DNA of the CDR3: TGTGCCAGCAGCCACACAGGGGGCCTTAACTATGGCTACACCTTC. Translating it yields CASSHTGGLNYGYTF.

This chain joins TRBV9 and TRBJ2-3, with 7 bases that match TRBD1. The germline V gene encodes CDR1 SGDLS and CDR2 YYNGEE. V lost 0 bases to trimming and J lost 4 bases; unmatched junction nucleotides: 5. CDR3 length: 15 residues. The CDR3 sequence: CASSVATGWADTQYF. CDR3 DNA: TGTGCCAGCAGCGTAGCGACAGGGTGGGCAGATACGCAGTATTTT.